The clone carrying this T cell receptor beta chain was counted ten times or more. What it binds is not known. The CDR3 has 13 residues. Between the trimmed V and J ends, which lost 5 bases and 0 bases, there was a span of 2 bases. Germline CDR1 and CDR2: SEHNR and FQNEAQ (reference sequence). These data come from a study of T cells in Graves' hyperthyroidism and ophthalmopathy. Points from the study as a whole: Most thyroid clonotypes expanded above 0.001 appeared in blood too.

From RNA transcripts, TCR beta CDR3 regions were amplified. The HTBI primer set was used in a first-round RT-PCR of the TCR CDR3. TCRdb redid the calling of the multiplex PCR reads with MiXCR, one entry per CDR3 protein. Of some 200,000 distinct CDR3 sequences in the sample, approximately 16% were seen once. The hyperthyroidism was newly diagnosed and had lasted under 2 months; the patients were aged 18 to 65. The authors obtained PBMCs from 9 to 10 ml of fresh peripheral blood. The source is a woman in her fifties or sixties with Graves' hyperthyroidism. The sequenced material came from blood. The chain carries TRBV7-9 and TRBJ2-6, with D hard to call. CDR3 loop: CASSGSGANVLTF. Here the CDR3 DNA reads TGTGCCAGCAGCGGCTCTGGGGCCAACGTCCTGACTTTC.